These 20 T cell receptor beta chains originate from one sample sequenced in a study of blood T cell repertoires in COVID-19. Produced via immunoSEQ multiplex PCR; TCRdb's table is partial and in-frame only. The data hold some 300,000 clones, with roughly 89% observed a single time. The sequenced sample consisted of PBMCs or T cells enriched from blood (not recorded which). The receptor source for this set is a woman aged 45-65 years who had been exposed to COVID-19.

The table lists this clone with a count of one. The chain employs TRBV27 and TRBJ1-1; the D gene is possibly TRBD1 (5 bases). V shed 8 bases and J shed 1 base, with 14 bases lying between them. Germline assignment: CDR1 MNHEY and CDR2 SMNVEV (reference sequence). This CDR3 comprises 14 residues. In nucleotides, the CDR3 is TGTGCCAGCGGGGGGGGATTAGGGAACACTGAAGCTTTCTTT. It is translated as CASGGGLGNTEAFF.

This chain connects TRBV2 to TRBJ1-6; D ambiguous. Trimming shortened V by 2 bases and J by 5 bases, and 13 bases separated the two germline ends. The CDR3 spans 16 residues. The V gene's germline CDR1 is SNHLY and CDR2 FYNNEI. The CDR3 DNA reads as TGTGCCAGCAGTGAAAGGAGCCCTTTTAATAATTCACCCCTCCACTTT. Translated, it gives CASSERSPFNNSPLHF.

This clone has a single count. The gene calls are TRBV28 and TRBJ1-3; 7 bases map to TRBD1. Trimming took 6 bases from V and 2 from J; bases not matched to a gene: 16. The germline CDR1 and CDR2 sequences are MDHEN and SYDVKM. CDR3 length equals 18 residues. CDR3 DNA: TGTGCCAGCAGCACACCAGGACAGGCCTTATTAGCTGGAAACACCATATATTTT. It translates to CASSTPGQALLAGNTIYF.

This rearrangement joins TRBV7-9 to TRBJ2-3; the D gene is possibly TRBD1 (6 bases). The CDR3 has 13 amino acids. Germline V gene lookup returns CDR1 SEHNR and CDR2 FQNEAQ (reference sequence). V dropped 4 bases and J dropped 4 bases, with 9 bases sitting between them. CDR3 sequence: CASSSRGPDTQYF. The CDR3 DNA reads as TGTGCCAGCAGCTCCAGGGGCCCAGATACGCAGTATTTT.

The V gene is TRBV7-9, the J gene TRBJ1-3; D call uncertain. The CDR3 spans 15 residues. Trimming left V 3 bases short and J 0 bases short, with 9 bases between. CDR1 SEHNR and CDR2 FQNEAQ come from the germline V gene (reference sequence). For the CDR3, the DNA is TGTGCCAGCAGCTTGGGCACCAGCTCTGGAAACACCATATATTTT. This translates into CASSLGTSSGNTIYF.

In regard to this clone: One junction end does not reproduce the germline sequence, and a read error may be involved. The J gene is TRBJ2-1, the V gene TRBV7-7; possibly TRBD2 for D (5 bases). This CDR3 region has 14 residues. Per the germline V gene, CDR1 is SSHAT and CDR2 is FNYEAQ (reference sequence). The DNA of the CDR3 is TGTGCTAGCAGCCTTACCTGGACGGGGAATGAGCAGTTCTTC. Its protein is CASSLTWTGNEQFF.

The chain couples TRBV4-2 to TRBJ2-5, with a possible D match to TRBD2 (6 bases). Trimming cost V 0 bases and J 5 bases, with 13 bases left between them. The CDR3 covers 15 residues. CDR1 is LGHNA and CDR2 is YNFKEQ in the germline V gene. CDR3 coding DNA: TGTGCCAGCAGCCAAGATCGTGGGGGGAGCGAGACCCAGTACTTC. Translating gives CASSQDRGGSETQYF.

Worth noting for this clone: The junction departs from the called germline gene at one end, perhaps through a read error. J is TRBJ2-7 and V is TRBV25-1, with a tentative D call TRBD1 (6 bases). The CDR3 sequence is 12 residues long. Germline CDR1 MGHDK, CDR2 SYGVNS. The CDR3 DNA reads as TGTGCCAGCAGTGCGGACAGCGCCCTTTTCCACTTC. Translating it yields CASSADSALFHF.

This clone was picked up one time. The chain uses TRBV28 and TRBJ2-7; D possibly corresponds to TRBD1 (5 bases). The length of the CDR3 is 15 residues. The germline CDR1 and CDR2 sequences are MDHEN and SYDVKM. Trimming removed 5 bases at V and 3 bases at J, with 17 bases between. CDR3 in DNA: TGTGCCAGCAGTAGACAGATCCCCCCCGTCTACGAGCAGTACTTC. Its protein is CASSRQIPPVYEQYF.

This chain links TRBV12-2 with TRBJ2-1; the DNA was not used to check the table's D call, TRBD2. TRBV12-2 constitutes a pseudogene. The CDR3 is 21 amino acids. The CDR3 protein is CASRLGGPGLAGGSSYNEQFF. The CDR3 DNA reads TGTGCAAGTCGCCTCGGGGGCCCGGGACTAGCGGGGGGAAGCTCCTACAATGAGCAGTTCTTC.

The chain links TRBV5-1 to TRBJ1-2; the D gene is possibly TRBD1 (6 bases). Looked up from germline, CDR1 is SGHRS and CDR2 is YFSETQ. The CDR3 is 17 residues long. Trimming pared 0 bases from V and 4 bases from J, leaving 19 bases between. DNA for the CDR3: TGCGCCAGCAGCTTGGTCTCCTCAGGGGTCGTCGCCTATGGCTACACCTTC. Its protein product is CASSLVSSGVVAYGYTF.

The gene calls are TRBV19 and TRBJ2-2, with 9 bases that match TRBD1. Germline-derived CDR1 and CDR2 are LNHDA and SQIVND (reference sequence). The V and J ends lost 9 bases and 2 bases, in that order; junction bases with no gene match: 4. The CDR3 spans 14 residues. The CDR3 sequence: CASGTGLNTGELFF. The CDR3 bases are TGTGCCAGCGGGACAGGGTTAAACACCGGGGAGCTGTTTTTT.

This sequence joins TRBV4-1 and TRBJ1-4, with a possible D match to TRBD1 (5 bases). Looked up from germline, CDR1 is MGHRA and CDR2 is YSYEKL. Trimming removed 5 bases from V and 4 bases from J, with 17 bases in between. The CDR3 consists of 16 residues. As DNA, the CDR3 is TGCGCCAGCAGCGCCCTCCCGACAGCCAGTAATGAAAAACTGTTTTTT. Protein: CASSALPTASNEKLFF.

J is TRBJ2-7 and V is TRBV18; a weak D match, TRBD1 (5 bases). Trimming shortened V by 3 bases and J by 4 bases, and 16 bases separated the two germline ends. The CDR3 sequence is 15 residues long. CDR1 and CDR2 from the germline V gene are KGHSH and LQKENI. The CDR3 DNA is TGTGCCAGCTCACCGGGGCCGGGTGGGGTTTACGAGCAGTACTTC. It codes for CASSPGPGGVYEQYF.

This clone appeared a few times. J is TRBJ2-7 and V is TRBV5-4; tentatively, D is TRBD2 (6 bases). Germline CDR1 and CDR2: SGHNT and YYREEE (reference sequence). V lost 3 bases and J 1 base, leaving 8 bases between the germline ends. The CDR3 has 13 amino acids. The CDR3 DNA reads TGTGCCAGCAGCTCGGGAGCATCCTACGAGCAGTACTTC. It yields the protein CASSSGASYEQYF.

The rearrangement uses TRBV9 and TRBJ1-5; TRBD1 matches 8 bases. The V gene's germline CDR1 is SGDLS and CDR2 YYNGEE. V dropped 4 bases and J dropped 6; count of bases not matched to a gene: 9. The CDR3 runs 15 residues. The CDR3 is CASSSGQGYGQPQHF. CDR3 DNA: TGTGCCAGCAGCTCTGGACAGGGCTACGGTCAGCCCCAGCATTTT.

This chain connects TRBV24-1 to TRBJ1-2; a possible D gene is TRBD1 (6 bases). Trimming stripped 4 bases from V and 8 bases from J, with 10 bases between. There are 12 residues in the CDR3. CDR1 KGHDR and CDR2 SFDVKD come from the germline V gene. The CDR3: CATSENTGGYTF. CDR3 nucleotides: TGTGCCACCAGTGAGAATACAGGGGGCTACACCTTC.

The J gene is TRBJ2-7, the V gene TRBV21-1; the table's D call of TRBD2 was not tested on the DNA. TRBV21-1 is a pseudogene segment. This CDR3 region has 15 residues. The CDR3 spells CASSKKVPGSYEQYF. CDR3 in DNA: TGTGCCAGCAGCAAAAAAGTGCCGGGGTCCTACGAGCAGTACTTC.

This chain joins TRBV3-1 (or the pseudogene TRBV3-2) and TRBJ1-2; a weak D match, TRBD1 (5 bases). Trimming shortened V by 1 base and J by 6 bases, and 12 bases separated the two germline ends. This CDR3 contains 14 residues. Per germline, CDR1 LGHDT and CDR2 YNNKEL (reference sequence). The CDR3 DNA reads TGTGCCAGCAGCCAAGGCTCCTGGGGGGATGGCTACACCTTC. Protein product: CASSQGSWGDGYTF.

The V and J genes are TRBV19 and TRBJ2-7; D possibly corresponds to TRBD1 (6 bases). From germline, CDR1 is LNHDA and CDR2 SQIVND (reference sequence). Trimming left V 7 bases short and J 3 bases short, with 10 bases between. The CDR3 is made up of 12 amino acids. CDR3 in amino acids: CASKGDLYEQYF. The CDR3 DNA is TGTGCCAGTAAGGGGGACCTCTACGAGCAGTACTTC.